This T cell receptor beta chain was identified during a study of patients and donors after allogeneic stem cell transplantation. TCRdb passed the RT-PCR reads through MiXCR, listing each CDR3 protein once. This table has about 410,000 distinct CDR3 sequences, more than 15% appearing once. This CDR3 is 14 amino acids long. Trimming stripped 3 bases from V and 0 bases from J, with 6 bases between. The germline V gene encodes CDR1 LNHDA and CDR2 SQIVND (reference sequence). A few counts support this clonotype. The TCR sequence derives from a human donor who was either an allogeneic HSCT recipient or a stem cell or donor lymphocyte infusion donor (not recorded which). It is not recorded whose cells these are; they may come from a transplant donor. The chain recombines TRBV19 with TRBJ1-3; no clear D gene. The material sequenced was blood, either unsorted or a sorted T cell fraction (not recorded which). The CDR3 bases are TGTGCCAGTAGTATCCGGAGCTCTGGAAACACCATATATTTT. This gives the protein CASSIRSSGNTIYF.